Following are 7 T cell receptor beta chains from one sample sequenced in a study of T cell repertoires in aging, cancer and after chemotherapy. The template was genomic DNA from peripheral blood, not RNA. Rearranged V-D-J TRB sequences were amplified with a mixed TRB-A/B primer pool. TCRdb used MiXCR to reprocess the multiplex PCR reads, holding one entry per CDR3 protein. The table lists under 10,000 distinct CDR3 sequences, 34% of them singletons, with approximately 3.5% in the top ten. The sequencing input was blood. These receptors all stem from a human donor in good health.

This clonotype is medium-sized within its sample. The V gene is TRBV20-1, the J gene TRBJ1-2, with a possible D match to TRBD1 (6 bases). V dropped 2 bases and J dropped 2 bases, with 6 bases sitting between them. CDR3 length: 12 amino acids. Germline values: CDR1 DFQATT, CDR2 SNEGSKA (reference sequence). In DNA, the CDR3 is TGCAGTGCTAGACAGGGGAACTATGGCTACACCTTC. Amino acids: CSARQGNYGYTF.

To note about this clonotype: At one end, the junction sequence differs from germline, possibly due to a read error. The chain employs TRBV5-4 and TRBJ2-7, with D perhaps matching TRBD2 (5 bases). Germline V gene data show CDR1 as SGHNT and CDR2 as YYREEE (reference sequence). The CDR3 runs 14 residues. The CDR3 DNA is TGTGCCAACAGCCGGAGGCCGATGTTCTACGAGCAGTACTTC. Protein sequence: CANSRRPMFYEQYF.

V usage is TRBV20-1 and J usage is TRBJ2-1; tentatively, D is TRBD2 (6 bases). Germline CDR1 DFQATT, CDR2 SNEGSKA (reference sequence). The V end lost 1 base, the J end lost 4 bases, and 14 bases lay between the germline ends. The CDR3 extends over 15 amino acids. Here the CDR3 DNA reads TGCAGTGCTAGAGCGGCTAGCGCGTCGTACAATGAGCAGTTCTTC. Translated, it gives CSARAASASYNEQFF.

The chain links TRBV20-1 to TRBJ2-4; perhaps TRBD1 as D (5 bases). V lost 0 bases and J lost 6, with 9 bases in between. CDR1 is DFQATT, CDR2 SNEGSKA, per germline (reference sequence). The CDR3 spans 13 residues. This CDR3 reads CSARDTGTNIQYF. DNA for the CDR3: TGCAGTGCTAGAGACACAGGTACAAACATTCAGTACTTC.

This clonotype was found a few times. The chain links TRBV4-2 to TRBJ2-2; D is undetermined. Germline CDR1 LGHNA, CDR2 YNFKEQ. The CDR3 has 14 amino acids. V was cut by 0 bases and J by 5 bases, with 7 bases left in between. CDR3 region: CASSQDLETGELFF. The CDR3 DNA follows: TGTGCCAGCAGCCAAGATCTGGAGACCGGGGAGCTGTTTTTT.

As to this clonotype: Since a much larger clone is just one base distant, this may be a read error. J is TRBJ2-1 and V is TRBV6-5, with unresolved D. This CDR3 spans 15 amino acids. CDR1 and CDR2 (germline): MNHEY, SVGAGI. CDR3 residues: CASSYSGSSYNEKFF. The CDR3, as DNA: TGTGCCAGCAGTTACTCGGGCAGCTCCTACAATGAGAAGTTCTTC.

This clonotype was recorded only once. The rearrangement uses TRBV6-5 and TRBJ2-1, with D tentatively TRBD2 (5 bases). The CDR3 extends over 16 amino acids. In germline, CDR1 is MNHEY, CDR2 SVGAGI. The V gene lost 4 bases and the J gene lost 3 bases, with 16 bases spanning the gap. CDR3 in DNA: TGTGCCAGCAGTTTATCTAGCCCCCCTGTCTACAATGAGCAGTTCTTC. It specifies CASSLSSPPVYNEQFF.